This T cell receptor (beta chain) was captured by sequencing in a study of T cell responses to AZD1222 COVID-19 vaccine (dated by TCRdb to about 2021). With regard to the full study: AZD1222 recipients with second doses at about 4 weeks or about 12 weeks were pooled, because spike-specific TCR depth and breadth did not differ between schedules. TCR sequencing was performed for about 250 trial participants, of whom some 200 were given two doses of AZD1222 and some 26 were given two doses of MenACWY control vaccine. Trial participants were enrolled by age into 18-55, 56-69 and 70-plus year subgroups, with 148, 28 and 57 TCR-sequenced participants respectively.

The label giving this sample's time point can be read as: baseline before first vaccination. Samples from vaccinated people were obtained from the UK trials COV001 and COV002, which included a single-blind randomized controlled phase 2/3 trial of AZD1222 (ChAdOx1 nCoV-19) in healthy adults. For TCRbeta chain sequencing, PBMC samples were collected from trial participants at day 0 and at day 28 after the second dose. The CDR3 regions of human TCRbeta chains were analyzed by immunosequencing. Regarding the original processing steps: Repertoire TCRs were checked for matches against a reference library of SARS-CoV-2-specific TCRs that had been generated using the MIRA antigen-specificity platform. Breadth was defined as the fraction of unique TCRs that were SARS-CoV-2-associated, and depth was defined as the fraction of total T cells that were SARS-CoV-2-associated. Using the MIRA data, every spike-specific TCR was mapped to the spike region that the TCR reacted to and assigned to either a CD4 or a CD8 class. Log10-transformed breadth and depth values were compared by one-way ANOVA with Sidak's multiple comparisons tests. TCRdb limited this immuneACCESS table to in-frame rearrangements with V and J called. A share of clones is missing; checked studies link under half to unresolved V genes, and the rest is unexplained. That table is the source of V, J and clone size, and D and trimming were worked out from the DNA. Here the sample has 150,000 to 200,000 clones; approximately 91% occur a single time. Together, the top ten hold around 5.9% of the sample.

Remarks on this clone: It lacks a known antigen. No base quality information exists; no much larger clone differs at one position.

Overall study outcomes, separate from this receptor: No day 14 peak-response samples were available, so repertoires were characterized only after the peak T cell response. Reportedly, close to half of the unique spike-specific TCRs recognized epitopes lying outside the regions that are mutated in the B.1.351 and B.1.1.7 variants. CD4 TCRs associated with the vaccine covered the entire spike protein, and the dominant responses were in regions 160-218 and 743-854. Conclusions about previously exposed vaccinees are limited, since just five or six AZD1222 recipients were seropositive for SARS-CoV-2 at baseline. The 56-69-year group was small, and its depth increase did not reach significance, likely because of low power. Participants were mostly white British and included more females than males, and it was suggested by the authors that clonal diversity may have been underestimated. After two AZD1222 doses, both the breadth and the depth of spike-specific TCRs were significantly higher than at day 0 and than in MenACWY recipients.

The V end gives up 7 bases and the J end 0 bases, leaving 2 bases in the junction not matched to a gene. The CDR3 holds 13 amino acids from the cysteine to the phenylalanine. CDR3 DNA only is kept here, 39 bases in frame from base 1. The germline V gene supplies CDR1 MDHEN and CDR2 SYDVKM. The receptor chain draws on TRBV28 and TRBJ1-1, and TRBD1 aligns with 7 junction nucleotides. Sample: peripheral blood, taken on day 0 of AZD1222 vaccination. This TCR derives from an adult in good health. The CDR3 sequence is CASIQGVNTEAFF. The DNA is TGTGCCAGCATTCAGGGGGTGAACACTGAAGCTTTCTTT.